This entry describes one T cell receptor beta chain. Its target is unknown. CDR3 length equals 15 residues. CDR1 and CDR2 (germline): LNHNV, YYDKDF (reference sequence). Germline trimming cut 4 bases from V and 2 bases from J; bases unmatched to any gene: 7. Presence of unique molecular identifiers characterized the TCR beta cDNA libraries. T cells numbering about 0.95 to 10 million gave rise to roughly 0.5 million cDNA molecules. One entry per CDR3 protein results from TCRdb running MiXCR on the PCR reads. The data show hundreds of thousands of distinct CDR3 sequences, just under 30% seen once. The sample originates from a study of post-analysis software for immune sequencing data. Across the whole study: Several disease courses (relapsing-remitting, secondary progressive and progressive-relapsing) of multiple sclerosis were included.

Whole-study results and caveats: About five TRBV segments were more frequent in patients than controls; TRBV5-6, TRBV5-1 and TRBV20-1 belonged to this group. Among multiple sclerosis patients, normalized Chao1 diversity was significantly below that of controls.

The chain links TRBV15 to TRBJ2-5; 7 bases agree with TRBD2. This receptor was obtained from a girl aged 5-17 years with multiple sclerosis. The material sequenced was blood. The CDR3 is CATSKDGGGQETQYF. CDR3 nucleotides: TGTGCCACCAGCAAGGATGGCGGGGGACAAGAGACCCAGTACTTC.